What follows is one TCR beta chain and its context. What it recognizes is unknown. The V gene's germline CDR1 is MDHEN and CDR2 SYDVKM. Trimming took 1 base from V and 4 from J, leaving 13 bases between them. The CDR3 runs 15 residues. TCRdb keeps only in-frame clones here, not all; method: immunoSEQ multiplex PCR. Here the sample spans about 37,000 clones, roughly 82% being singletons. These data come from a study of pediatric ulcerative colitis. The rectum was sampled with one to two pinch biopsies at colonoscopy. Study-wide results and caveats: Two rectal CDR3 clonotypes occurred in all ulcerative colitis patients. Repertoires came from total lymphocyte DNA, not specific subsets. Acute severe colitis showed lower rectal diversity from clonal expansions.

This receptor was identified in a boy under 18 with severe ulcerative colitis. The chain links TRBV28 to TRBJ1-2; D might be TRBD1 (5 bases). Sequenced input: gut tissue. CDR3 nucleotides: TGTGCCAGCAGTTTATCGCCCAGGGAACCCTATGGCTACACCTTC. Amino acid sequence: CASSLSPREPYGYTF.